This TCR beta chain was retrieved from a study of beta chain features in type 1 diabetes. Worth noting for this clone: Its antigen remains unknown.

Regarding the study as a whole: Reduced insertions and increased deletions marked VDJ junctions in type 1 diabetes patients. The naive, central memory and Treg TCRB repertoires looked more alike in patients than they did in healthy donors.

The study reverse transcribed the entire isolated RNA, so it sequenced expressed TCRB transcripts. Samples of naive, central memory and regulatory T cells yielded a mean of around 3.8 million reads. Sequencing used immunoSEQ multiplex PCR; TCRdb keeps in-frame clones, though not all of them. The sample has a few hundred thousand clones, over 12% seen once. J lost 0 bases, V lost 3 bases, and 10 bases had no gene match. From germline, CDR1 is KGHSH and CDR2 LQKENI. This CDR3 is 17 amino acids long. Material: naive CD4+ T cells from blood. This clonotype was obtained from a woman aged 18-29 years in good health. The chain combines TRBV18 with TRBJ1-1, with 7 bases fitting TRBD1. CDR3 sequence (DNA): TGTGCCAGCTCACCGGTAAGGGGCAGGGGGATGAACACTGAAGCTTTCTTT. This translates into CASSPVRGRGMNTEAFF.